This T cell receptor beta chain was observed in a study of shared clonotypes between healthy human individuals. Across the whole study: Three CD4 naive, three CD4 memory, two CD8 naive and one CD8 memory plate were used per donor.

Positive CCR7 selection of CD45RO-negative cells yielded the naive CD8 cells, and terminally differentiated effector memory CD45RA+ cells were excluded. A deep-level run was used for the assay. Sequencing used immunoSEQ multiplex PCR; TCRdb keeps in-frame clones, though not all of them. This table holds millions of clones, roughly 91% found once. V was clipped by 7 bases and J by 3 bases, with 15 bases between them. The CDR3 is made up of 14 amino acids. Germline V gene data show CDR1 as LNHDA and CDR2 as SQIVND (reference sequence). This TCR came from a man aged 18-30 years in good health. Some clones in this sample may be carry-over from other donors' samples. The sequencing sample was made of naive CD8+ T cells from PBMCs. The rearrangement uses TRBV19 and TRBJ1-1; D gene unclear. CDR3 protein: CASTIRGGDTEAFF. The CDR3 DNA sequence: TGTGCCAGTACCATCCGGGGTGGGGACACTGAAGCTTTCTTT.